In this sample, the clone carrying this TCR beta chain turned up once. TCRdb's table, derived via immunoSEQ multiplex PCR, lists solely in-frame clones and lacks some. Of hundreds of thousands of clones listed, 75% to 90% were seen once; the top ten hold around 9.1%. V was pared by 7 bases and J by 2 bases, with 17 bases between. This CDR3 spans 15 amino acids. Germline CDR1 is SGHTA and CDR2 is FQGNSA. The data originate from a study of blood T cell repertoires in COVID-19. The clonotype was recovered from a human donor in a cohort sampled during active COVID-19. The V gene is TRBV7-2, the J gene TRBJ1-1; D unresolved. The sequenced sample consisted of peripheral blood. The CDR3 loop reads CASISSGRYNTEAFF. CDR3 nucleotide sequence: TGTGCCAGCATCTCCTCCGGGAGATACAACACTGAAGCTTTCTTT.